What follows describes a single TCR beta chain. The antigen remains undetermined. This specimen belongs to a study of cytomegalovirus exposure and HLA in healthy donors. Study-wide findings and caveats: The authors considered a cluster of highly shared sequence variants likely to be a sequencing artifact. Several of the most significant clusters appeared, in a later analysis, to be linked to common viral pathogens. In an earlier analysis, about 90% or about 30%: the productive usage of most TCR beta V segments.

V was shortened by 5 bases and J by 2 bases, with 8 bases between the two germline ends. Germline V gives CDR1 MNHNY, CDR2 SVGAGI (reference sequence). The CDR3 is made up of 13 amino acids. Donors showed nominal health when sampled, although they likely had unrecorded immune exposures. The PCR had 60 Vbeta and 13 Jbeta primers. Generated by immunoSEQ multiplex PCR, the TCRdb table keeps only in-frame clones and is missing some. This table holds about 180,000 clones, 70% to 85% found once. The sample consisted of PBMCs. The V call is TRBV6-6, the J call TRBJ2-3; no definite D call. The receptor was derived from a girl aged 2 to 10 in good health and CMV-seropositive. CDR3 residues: CASSHGVTDTQYF. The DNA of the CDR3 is TGTGCCAGCAGTCACGGAGTCACAGATACGCAGTATTTT.